This TCR beta chain was identified in a study of T cell changes during pregnancy in multiple sclerosis. The CDR3 consists of 14 residues. J was trimmed by 4 bases and V by 2 bases; bases with no gene match: 4. Germline V lookup: CDR1 SGHRS, CDR2 YFSETQ. Sequencing was performed with immunoSEQ multiplex PCR; in TCRdb, only in-frame clones are kept and a portion is missing. The table includes about 70,000 clones, 85% to 95% detected once. Sequencing used CD4+ T cells from peripheral blood mononuclear cells, obtained after pregnancy. The TCR originated in a female donor with multiple sclerosis, enrolled in a pregnancy study. The rearrangement joins TRBV5-1 to TRBJ1-2; 8 bases map to TRBD1. The CDR3 DNA reads as TGCGCCAGCAGCTTAACAGGGGGAACCTATGGCTACACCTTC. Protein sequence: CASSLTGGTYGYTF.